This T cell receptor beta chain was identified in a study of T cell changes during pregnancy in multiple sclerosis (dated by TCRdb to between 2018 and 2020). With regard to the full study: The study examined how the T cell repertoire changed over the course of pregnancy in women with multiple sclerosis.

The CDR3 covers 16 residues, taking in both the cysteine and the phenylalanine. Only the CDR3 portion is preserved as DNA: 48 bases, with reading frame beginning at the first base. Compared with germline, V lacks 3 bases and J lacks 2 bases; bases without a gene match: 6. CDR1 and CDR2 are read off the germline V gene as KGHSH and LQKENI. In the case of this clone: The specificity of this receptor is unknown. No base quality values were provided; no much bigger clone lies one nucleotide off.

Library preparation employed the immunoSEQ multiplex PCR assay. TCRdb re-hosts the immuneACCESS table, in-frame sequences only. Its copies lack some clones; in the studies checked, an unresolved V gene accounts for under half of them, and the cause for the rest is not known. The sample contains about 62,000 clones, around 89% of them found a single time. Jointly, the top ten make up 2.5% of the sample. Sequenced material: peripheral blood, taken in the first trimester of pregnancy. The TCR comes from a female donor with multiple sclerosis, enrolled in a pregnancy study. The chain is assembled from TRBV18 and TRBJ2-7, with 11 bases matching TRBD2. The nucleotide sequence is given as TGTGCCAGCTCACCTCCTAGCGGGGGGAATCCCTACGAGCAGTACTTC. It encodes CASSPPSGGNPYEQYF.